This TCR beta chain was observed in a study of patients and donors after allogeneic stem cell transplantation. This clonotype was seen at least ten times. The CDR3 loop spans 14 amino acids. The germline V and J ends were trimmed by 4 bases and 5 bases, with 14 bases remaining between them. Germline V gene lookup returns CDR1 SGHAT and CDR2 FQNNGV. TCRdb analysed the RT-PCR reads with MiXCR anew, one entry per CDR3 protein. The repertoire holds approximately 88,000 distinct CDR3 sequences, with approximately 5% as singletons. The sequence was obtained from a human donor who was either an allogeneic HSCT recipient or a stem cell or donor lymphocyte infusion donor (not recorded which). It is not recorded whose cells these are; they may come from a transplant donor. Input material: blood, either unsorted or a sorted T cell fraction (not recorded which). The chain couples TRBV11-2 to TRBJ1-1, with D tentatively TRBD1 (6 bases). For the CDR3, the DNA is TGTGCCAGCAGCTCCAACAGGGCTCGGACTGAAGCTTTCTTT. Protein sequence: CASSSNRARTEAFF.